This TCR beta chain was identified during a study of blood T cell repertoires in COVID-19. Looking at the study overall: Acute-phase and convalescent COVID-19 samples originated in the United States, Italy and Spain. Sources were T cells, B-cell-depleted T cells, or PBMCs; the material itself was cDNA or gDNA.

Per the authors' pipeline: Estimated nucleated cell counts came from reference gene primer amplification. Sequencing used immunoSEQ multiplex PCR; TCRdb keeps in-frame clones, though not all of them. D and trimming were read from the DNA, whereas the V and J calls and clone size are those reported in that table. In the table there are about 74,000 clones, 75% to 85% of which are singletons. The origin of this receptor is a human donor in a cohort sampled during active COVID-19. The specimen sequenced was peripheral blood.

CDR3 amino acids: CASSPPAEGATYNTGELFF. For the CDR3, the DNA is TGTGCCAGCAGTCCCCCGGCGGAGGGGGCGACCTATAACACCGGGGAGCTGTTTTTT. The chain uses TRBV27 and TRBJ2-2; a weak D match, TRBD1 (7 bases). Trimming took 5 bases from V and 2 from J, leaving 24 bases between them. This CDR3 is built from 19 residues. CDR1 and CDR2 (germline): MNHEY, SMNVEV (reference sequence).